This T cell receptor (beta chain) was sequenced for a study of neurological immune-mediated disorders. The wider study: In a group of about 35 multiple sclerosis patients, approximately 30 had the relapsing-remitting type and 3 had the secondary progressive type. Overall study findings and caveats: No CDR3 amino acid sequences recurred among expanded clones across subjects, suggesting private repertoires in all groups.

TCRdb reprocessed the 5' RACE reads via MiXCR and lists one record per CDR3 protein. The repertoire has tens of thousands of distinct CDR3 sequences, 5.2% of them found once; the top ten carry approximately 7.4%. This clonotype was detected many times. What it recognizes is unknown. This CDR3 is built from 15 residues. Trimming took off 1 base at V and 2 bases at J, with 13 bases between the two ends. The germline V gene encodes CDR1 DFQATT and CDR2 SNEGSKA (reference sequence). Sequencing was carried out using PBMCs. This clonotype was obtained from a man aged 18 to 35 with multiple sclerosis. The chain employs TRBV20-1 and TRBJ2-3, with D possibly being TRBD2 (6 bases). CDR3 residues: CSARGPGLPTDTQYF. Written as DNA, the CDR3 is TGCAGTGCTAGAGGTCCGGGACTCCCCACAGATACGCAGTATTTT.